These 32 T cell receptor beta chains came from one sample sequenced in a study. TCRdb processed the 5' RACE reads anew with MiXCR; each CDR3 protein has one entry. Here the sample spans 50,000 to 65,000 distinct CDR3 sequences, more than 25% being singletons. Source material: tumor-infiltrating memory CD4+ T cells sorted from the breast tumor. Subset described: memory CD4+ T cells, CD4+CD45RO+CD25-. Receptor source: a female donor with breast cancer.

This clonotype was detected a few times. The chain uses TRBV5-4 and TRBJ1-2; a possible D gene is TRBD1 (6 bases). Germline loops: CDR1 SGHNT, CDR2 YYREEE (reference sequence). This CDR3 contains 15 residues. With 5 bases removed from V and 2 bases from J, the gap between germline ends came to 16 bases. CDR3 nucleotides: TGTGCCAGCAGGATTGGACAGCCACAAAACTATGGCTACACCTTC. Protein sequence: CASRIGQPQNYGYTF.

The chain employs TRBV5-1 and TRBJ2-7, with TRBD1 identical over 9 bases. V trimming: 4 bases; J trimming: 3 bases; junction bases outside the gene matches: 11. Germline V CDR1 and CDR2: SGHRS, YFSETQ. The CDR3 covers 16 residues. CDR3 nucleotides: TGCGCCAGCAGCGGGGATAGACCGGGACAGGGCTACGAGCAGTACTTC. Translating it yields CASSGDRPGQGYEQYF.

This clonotype occurred a few times. The J gene is TRBJ2-7, the V gene TRBV20-1; possibly TRBD1 or TRBD2 for D (7 bases each). V gave up 5 bases and J gave up 3 bases, with 17 bases separating them. In germline, CDR1 is DFQATT, CDR2 SNEGSKA (reference sequence). The CDR3 is made up of 14 amino acids. The CDR3 coding sequence is TGCAGTGCTCAGGGGGGGGATCATATCTACGAGCAGTACTTC. Its protein product is CSAQGGDHIYEQYF.

CDR3 nucleotides: TGTGCCACCAGTGATTTGGGCAGGGGGCAAGGCGGGGAGCTGTTTTTT. Its protein product is CATSDLGRGQGGELFF. The V call is TRBV24-1, the J call TRBJ2-2; 8 nucleotides line up with TRBD1. In germline, CDR1 is KGHDR, CDR2 SFDVKD. V was pared by 0 bases and J by 7 bases, with 6 bases of the junction left unmatched. The CDR3 runs 16 residues.

The chain uses TRBV9 and TRBJ2-7, with D tentatively TRBD1 (6 bases). This CDR3 spans 13 amino acids. Germline V gives CDR1 SGDLS, CDR2 YYNGEE. V was cut by 1 base and J by 7 bases, with 12 bases left in between. This CDR3 is CASSVRGRGEQYF. CDR3 bases: TGTGCCAGCAGCGTACGAGGTAGGGGGGAGCAGTACTTC.

As concerns this clonotype: A much larger clonotype is one base distant, so this may be a read error. The chain has TRBV20-1 and TRBJ1-6; tentatively, D is TRBD1 (6 bases). CDR1 DFQATT and CDR2 SNEGSKA come from the germline V gene (reference sequence). CDR3 size: 16 residues. This chain's CDR3 is CSARKPSSGDRSPRHF. For the CDR3, the DNA is TGCAGTGCTAGGAAGCCATCTTCAGGGGATCGTTCACCCCGCCACTTT.

This clonotype came up a few times. The rearrangement uses TRBV18 and TRBJ1-1; D is unresolved. Germline CDR1 reads KGHSH; CDR2 reads LQKENI. Between the trimmed V and J ends, which lost 1 base and 0 bases, there was a span of 12 bases. The CDR3 is made up of 16 amino acids. CDR3 nucleotide sequence: TGTGCCAGCTCACCACGGGCCACCATAATGAACACTGAAGCTTTCTTT. Encoded protein: CASSPRATIMNTEAFF.

DNA of the CDR3: TGTGCCAGCAGGAATCTTGAGCAGTTCTTC. Its translation is CASRNLEQFF. This chain connects TRBV27 to TRBJ2-1; D is unclear. The CDR3 is 10 amino acids. The ends were cut back, 6 bases at V and 9 bases at J, with 6 bases in the middle. Germline V gene data show CDR1 as MNHEY and CDR2 as SMNVEV (reference sequence).

The chain employs TRBV28 and TRBJ1-1; D is undetermined. There are 12 residues in the CDR3. Germline values: CDR1 MDHEN, CDR2 SYDVKM. The V gene lost 7 bases and the J gene lost 6 bases, with 12 bases spanning the gap. The chain's CDR3 is CASNVGRSEAFF. For the CDR3, the DNA is TGTGCCAGCAACGTAGGACGGTCTGAAGCTTTCTTT.

The V call is TRBV7-8, the J call TRBJ1-4; no firm D call. The CDR3 loop spans 13 amino acids. Germline V gene sequence: CDR1 SGHVS, CDR2 FQNEAQ. With 5 bases removed from V and 4 bases from J, the gap between germline ends came to 8 bases. CDR3 sequence (DNA): TGTGCCAGCAGCCGACTGATTAATGAAAAACTGTTTTTT. It is translated as CASSRLINEKLFF. The entire variable domain, with the rest obtained from reference TRBV7-8 and TRBJ1-4, is as follows: GAGVSQSPRYKVAKRGQDVALRCDPISGHVSLFWYQQALGQGPEFLTYFQNEAQLDKSGLPSDRFFAERPEGSVSTLKIQRTQQEDSAVYLCASSRLINEKLFFGSGTQLSVL.

The gene calls are TRBV5-1 and TRBJ2-5; D is unresolved. The CDR3 has 15 amino acids. Per the germline V gene, CDR1 is SGHRS and CDR2 is YFSETQ. The germline V and J ends were trimmed by 1 base and 5 bases, with 15 bases remaining between them. The CDR3 DNA sequence: TGCGCCAGCAGCTTGAACGGCGGAAGGATGGAGACCCAGTACTTC. Protein: CASSLNGGRMETQYF.

This clonotype was detected once. The chain uses TRBV19 and TRBJ2-1; TRBD1 matches at 10 bases. This CDR3 has 16 residues. Germline CDR1 is LNHDA and CDR2 is SQIVND (reference sequence). J gave up 4 bases and V 4 bases, and 7 bases lay outside the gene matches. CDR3 region: CASSTRTGGSYNEQFF. CDR3 sequence (DNA): TGTGCCAGTAGTACCCGGACAGGGGGAAGTTACAATGAGCAGTTCTTC.

Comment on this clonotype: The conserved phenylalanine or tryptophan is not found at the CDR3 terminus, so this likely reflects a read error. V gene TRBV11-1 combines with J gene TRBJ2-1; TRBD1 or TRBD2 may be the D gene (6 bases each). Trimming took 5 bases from V and 10 from J, leaving 21 bases between them. CDR1 is SGHAT and CDR2 is FQDESV in the germline V gene (reference sequence). This CDR3 has 15 residues. The CDR3 bases are TGTGCCAGCAGCCGCAGGGGCAGGCCGGGGGAGGAGCAGTTCATC. As protein: CASSRRGRPGEEQFI.

CDR3 sequence reads: CASSQLAGAQETQYF. As DNA, the CDR3 is TGCGCCAGCAGCCAGTTAGCGGGAGCTCAAGAGACCCAGTACTTC. The rearrangement links TRBV5-1 to TRBJ2-5; 9 nucleotides match TRBD2. Germline trimming cut 4 bases from V and 2 bases from J; bases unmatched to any gene: 6. The CDR3 contains 15 residues. The V gene's germline CDR1 is SGHRS and CDR2 YFSETQ.

This clonotype was detected only a few times. The V gene is TRBV5-5, the J gene TRBJ1-2, with TRBD1 as a possible D gene (5 bases). From germline, CDR1 is SGHKS and CDR2 YYEKEE (reference sequence). The ends were cut back, 4 bases at V and 4 bases at J, with 14 bases in the middle. This CDR3 has 14 residues. CDR3 bases: TGTGCCAGCAGCGACTTTTCCGGGGGCTATGGCTACACCTTC. Translated, it gives CASSDFSGGYGYTF.

This clonotype was counted only a few times. The chain uses TRBV6-2 or TRBV6-3 and TRBJ2-1, with D maybe TRBD1 (6 bases). Trimming cost V 6 bases and J 8 bases, with 17 bases left between them. Germline loops: CDR1 MNHEY, CDR2 SVGEGT. The CDR3 runs 14 residues. The CDR3 reads CASRRDNVGHEQFF. CDR3 sequence (DNA): TGTGCCAGCAGACGGGACAACGTAGGCCATGAGCAGTTCTTC.

This clonotype came up many times. The rearrangement uses TRBV7-9 and TRBJ2-3; TRBD2 matches at 12 bases. CDR1 is SEHNR and CDR2 is FQNEAQ in the germline V gene (reference sequence). The J segment lost 4 bases and the V segment lost 7 bases, leaving 6 bases of the junction unmatched. The CDR3 is 15 residues long. The CDR3 loop is CASTQLAGGPDTQYF. CDR3 nucleotides: TGTGCCAGCACCCAACTAGCGGGAGGCCCAGATACGCAGTATTTT.

This clonotype occurred once. This chain uses TRBV10-3 with TRBJ2-1; D tentatively reads TRBD1 or TRBD2 (6 bases each). The germline gives CDR1 ENHRY, CDR2 SYGVKD. This CDR3 has 15 amino acids. With 7 bases removed from V and 5 bases from J, the gap between germline ends came to 18 bases. Written as DNA, the CDR3 is TGTGCCATCACCAGGGGTTCCCGACTAGACAATGAGCAGTTCTTC. Its translation is CAITRGSRLDNEQFF.

This clonotype was recorded many times. The rearrangement joins TRBV7-2 to TRBJ2-1, with 9 nucleotides matching TRBD2. Germline trimming cut 4 bases from V and 7 bases from J; bases unmatched to any gene: 8. Germline V gives CDR1 SGHTA, CDR2 FQGNSA. The CDR3 loop spans 15 amino acids. CDR3 bases: TGTGCCAGCAGCTCTTCCGGGACTAGCAGGAATGAGCAGTTCTTC. Amino acid sequence: CASSSSGTSRNEQFF.

This clonotype was seen a single time. The gene calls are TRBV5-1 and TRBJ2-4, with D tentatively TRBD1 (6 bases). CDR3 size: 13 residues. V lost 4 bases, J lost 7 bases, and 12 bases lay in between. Germline V gene data show CDR1 as SGHRS and CDR2 as YFSETQ. CDR3 in DNA: TGCGCCAGCAGCACCGGACAGAGGAACATTCAGTACTTC. This translates into CASSTGQRNIQYF. The full variable domain, with the rest looked up from reference TRBV5-1 and TRBJ2-4, is KAGVTQTPRYLIKTRGQQVTLSCSPISGHRSVSWYQQTPGQGLQFLFEYFSETQRNKGNFPGRFSGRQFSNSRSEMNVSTLELGDSALYLCASSTGQRNIQYFGAGTRLSVL.

The chain uses TRBV24-1 and TRBJ2-1, with a weak D call TRBD2 (7 bases). The length of the CDR3 is 17 residues. Germline V gives CDR1 KGHDR, CDR2 SFDVKD. With 2 bases removed from V and 5 bases from J, the gap between germline ends came to 18 bases. In nucleotides, the CDR3 is TGTGCCACCAGTGATTCCTCGAAGGGGGGGGCCAACAATGAGCAGTTCTTC. Translating it yields CATSDSSKGGANNEQFF.

This clonotype was detected ten times or more. The chain couples TRBV6-1 to TRBJ1-4; TRBD1 might be the D (5 bases). Trimming pared 4 bases from V and 3 bases from J, leaving 15 bases between. The CDR3 is made up of 16 amino acids. The germline V gene has CDR1 MNHNS and CDR2 SASEGT. The CDR3 is CASSGLTVASNEKLFF. The CDR3 DNA follows: TGTGCCAGCAGTGGCCTGACAGTAGCTTCTAATGAAAAACTGTTTTTT.

This chain uses TRBV7-3 with TRBJ1-1, with TRBD1 as a possible D gene (6 bases). This CDR3 is built from 13 residues. CDR1 and CDR2 (germline): SGHTA, FQGTGA. Trimming left V 5 bases short and J 1 base short, with 8 bases between. The CDR3 DNA reads TGTGCCAGCAGCGTACAGGGGAACACTGAAGCTTTCTTT. It is translated as CASSVQGNTEAFF. Supplemented by reference TRBV7-3 and TRBJ1-1, the full variable domain reads GAGVSQTPSNKVTEKGKYVELRCDPISGHTALYWYRQSLGQGPEFLIYFQGTGAADDSGLPNDRFFAVRPEGSVSTLKIQRTERGDSAVYLCASSVQGNTEAFFGQGTRLTVV.

J is TRBJ1-4 and V is TRBV12-3 or TRBV12-4; 11 nucleotides align to TRBD1. V lost 3 bases and J lost 8; bases outside the gene matches: 2. This CDR3 contains 14 residues. CDR3: CASSFGTGGEKLFF. CDR3 coding DNA: TGTGCCAGCAGTTTTGGGACAGGGGGAGAAAAACTGTTTTTT.

This chain joins TRBV5-1 and TRBJ2-3; D not resolved. The germline gives CDR1 SGHRS, CDR2 YFSETQ. V was clipped by 5 bases and J by 2 bases, with 21 bases between them. CDR3 length: 17 residues. This CDR3 is CASSYFGPSGITDTQYF. As DNA, the CDR3 is TGCGCCAGCAGTTATTTCGGACCATCGGGTATCACAGATACGCAGTATTTT.

This clonotype was counted only a few times. This rearrangement joins TRBV27 to TRBJ1-1; D is unclear. This CDR3 has 13 residues. Germline lookup yields CDR1 MNHEY and CDR2 SMNVEV (reference sequence). V shed 4 bases and J shed 1 base, with 7 bases lying between them. The CDR3 coding sequence is TGTGCCAGCAGTTACCGGACGAACACTGAAGCTTTCTTT. Translation gives CASSYRTNTEAFF.

The chain links TRBV10-2 to TRBJ1-1; D is perhaps TRBD1 (6 bases). This CDR3 contains 13 residues. Germline V gene sequence: CDR1 WSHSY, CDR2 SAAADI. Trimming stripped 6 bases from V and 1 base from J, with 9 bases between. The CDR3 sequence: CASRPGQNTEAFF. CDR3 coding DNA: TGCGCCAGCAGACCGGGACAGAACACTGAAGCTTTCTTT.

This clonotype was detected a few times. One end of the junction fails to match germline, which may point to a read error. The rearrangement links TRBV12-3 or TRBV12-4 to TRBJ1-4, with D perhaps matching TRBD1 (5 bases). The CDR3 is made up of 14 amino acids. The CDR3 loop is CAGSSGTVREKLFF. CDR3 DNA sequence: TGTGCCGGCAGTTCCGGGACCGTGCGTGAAAAACTGTTTTTT.

The CDR3 protein is CASSFSRTDTQHF. Written as DNA, the CDR3 is TGTGCCAGCAGCTTTTCTAGGACAGATACGCAGCATTTT. The V and J genes are TRBV7-9 and TRBJ2-3, with D perhaps matching TRBD1 (6 bases). The assigned J gene may be wrong: the sequence end matches TRBJ1-5 better. CDR1 and CDR2 from the germline V gene are SEHNR and FQNEAQ (reference sequence). The CDR3 consists of 13 residues.

V usage is TRBV7-6 and J usage is TRBJ2-3, with D possibly TRBD2 on 6 matching bases. CDR3 length: 15 residues. V lost 1 base and J 5 bases, leaving 13 bases between the germline ends. Germline assignment: CDR1 SGHVS and CDR2 FNYEAQ. Here the CDR3 reads CASSLGGGREDTQYF. The CDR3 nucleotides read TGTGCCAGCAGCTTAGGGGGAGGAAGAGAAGATACGCAGTATTTT. Full variable domain (remainder filled in from reference TRBV7-6 and TRBJ2-3): GAGVSQSPRYKVTKRGQDVALRCDPISGHVSLYWYRQALGQGPEFLTYFNYEAQQDKSGLPNDRFSAERPEGSISTLTIQRTEQRDSAMYRCASSLGGGREDTQYFGPGTRLTVL.

The sample holds many counts of this clonotype. The chain has TRBV6-5 and TRBJ2-1; D is possibly TRBD1 (5 bases). Trimming stripped 5 bases from V and 3 bases from J, with 14 bases between. The CDR3 is 15 residues long. Per the germline V gene, CDR1 is MNHEY and CDR2 is SVGAGI. CDR3 DNA sequence: TGTGCCAGCAGTGCCCGACAGCATTACTACAATGAGCAGTTCTTC. Amino acids: CASSARQHYYNEQFF.

This clonotype occurred a few times. The rearrangement joins TRBV5-6 to TRBJ1-2, with 8 nucleotides matching TRBD1. J lost 2 bases, V lost 6 bases, and 6 bases had no gene match. The CDR3 consists of 14 residues. Looked up from germline, CDR1 is SGHDT and CDR2 is YYEEEE. In DNA, the CDR3 is TGTGCCAGCAATTGGAGGACAGGGAACTATGGCTACACCTTC. Its translation: CASNWRTGNYGYTF.